These 20 T cell receptor beta chains came from one sample sequenced in a study of identical twins. TCRdb itself ran the 5' RACE reads through MiXCR, one entry per CDR3 protein. The sample includes hundreds of thousands of distinct CDR3 sequences, 21% of them seen just once. These sequences were also reported in another study, on T cells expressing NK-cell markers.

Sequencing input: PBMCs. The receptors were sampled from a woman aged 18-30 years in good health.

The genes are TRBV7-9 and TRBJ2-5; D ambiguous. This CDR3 comprises 15 residues. The germline V gene has CDR1 SEHNR and CDR2 FQNEAQ (reference sequence). The V and J ends lost 5 bases and 3 bases respectively, with 16 bases between them. The DNA for the CDR3 is TGTGCCAGCAGCCCATCGGCGGACGGAGAAGAGACCCAGTACTTC. Protein sequence: CASSPSADGEETQYF. The full variable domain, with the rest looked up from reference TRBV7-9 and TRBJ2-5, is DTGVSQNPRHKITKRGQNVTFRCDPISEHNRLYWYRQTLGQGPEFLTYFQNEAQLEKSRLLSDRFSAERPKGSFSTLEIQRTEQGDSAMYLCASSPSADGEETQYFGPGTRLLVL.

In this sample, this clonotype turned up a few times. The V gene is TRBV18, the J gene TRBJ2-7, with D unclear. Trimming took 0 bases from V and 1 from J, leaving 7 bases between them. In germline, CDR1 is KGHSH, CDR2 LQKENI. The CDR3 totals 14 residues. In DNA, the CDR3 is TGTGCCAGCTCACCACCCTCAGGATCCTACGAGCAGTACTTC. Translation: CASSPPSGSYEQYF.

V usage is TRBV5-1 and J usage is TRBJ2-2, with a tentative D call TRBD1 (8 bases). Germline V gene data show CDR1 as SGHRS and CDR2 as YFSETQ. Trimming cost V 3 bases and J 5 bases, with 17 bases left between them. This CDR3 region has 16 residues. This CDR3 reads CASSSATGEGTGELFF. The CDR3 DNA is TGCGCCAGCAGCTCGGCGACAGGGGAGGGGACCGGGGAGCTGTTTTTT.

There are a few counts of this clonotype. The chain carries TRBV7-9 and TRBJ2-7, with D tentatively TRBD1 (5 bases). The length of the CDR3 is 14 residues. The germline V gene encodes CDR1 SEHNR and CDR2 FQNEAQ (reference sequence). The V and J ends lost 5 bases and 12 bases respectively, with 23 bases between them. The CDR3 DNA is TGTGCCAGCAGCCCACGGACATCGGTTCTACGCCGGTACTTC. Amino acid sequence: CASSPRTSVLRRYF.

This clonotype has at least ten counts. The J gene is TRBJ2-3, the V gene TRBV4-3; 12 bases line up with TRBD2. V trimming: 1 base; J trimming: 4 bases; junction bases outside the gene matches: 0. This CDR3 spans 15 amino acids. Germline assignment: CDR1 LGHNA and CDR2 YSLEER. The chain's CDR3 is CASSQGLAGADTQYF. The CDR3 coding sequence is TGCGCCAGCAGCCAAGGACTAGCGGGAGCAGATACGCAGTATTTT.

In this sample, this clonotype turned up many times. CDR3 sequence (DNA): TGCAGTGCTACCCGGAACTACAATGAGCAGTTCTTC. This translates into CSATRNYNEQFF. The chain carries TRBV20-1 and TRBJ2-1; D is uncertain. This CDR3 has 12 amino acids. The V end was cut by 4 bases, the J end by 3 bases, with 7 bases between. Germline CDR1 is DFQATT and CDR2 is SNEGSKA (reference sequence).

The CDR3 loop reads CASSPAGLGDYEQYF. The CDR3 DNA reads TGTGCCAGCAGCCCTGCGGGTCTTGGAGACTACGAGCAGTACTTC. The chain employs TRBV4-2 and TRBJ2-7; a possible D gene is TRBD2 (5 bases). The length of the CDR3 is 15 residues. Between the trimmed V and J ends, which lost 4 bases and 3 bases, there was a span of 16 bases. In germline, CDR1 is LGHNA, CDR2 YNFKEQ.

The chain is built from TRBV9 and TRBJ2-1; 13 nucleotides match TRBD2. CDR3 size: 16 residues. Germline V gene lookup returns CDR1 SGDLS and CDR2 YYNGEE. The junction had 8 bases not matched to a gene; V was cut back by 4 bases and J by 7 bases. The CDR3 DNA follows: TGTGCCAGCAGCCCGAGGACTAGCGGGGGACGTAATGAGCAGTTCTTC. It encodes CASSPRTSGGRNEQFF.

V gene TRBV4-3 combines with J gene TRBJ2-3; D may be TRBD2 (6 bases). Germline assignment: CDR1 LGHNA and CDR2 YSLEER. This CDR3 is built from 16 residues. V was pared by 0 bases and J by 1 base, with 11 bases between. The CDR3 spells CASSQDSSGRTDTQYF. CDR3 DNA: TGCGCCAGCAGCCAAGATTCGAGCGGGCGCACAGATACGCAGTATTTT.

This clonotype appeared a few times. The genes are TRBV5-1 and TRBJ2-7, with D perhaps matching TRBD1 (6 bases). Per the germline V gene, CDR1 is SGHRS and CDR2 is YFSETQ. The CDR3 extends over 14 amino acids. V gave up 4 bases and J gave up 5 bases, with 16 bases separating them. This CDR3 reads CASSPWGHFNEQYF. The CDR3 DNA is TGCGCCAGCAGCCCTTGGGGACATTTCAACGAGCAGTACTTC.

This clonotype was counted a few times. V is TRBV5-5 and J is TRBJ2-2, with D hard to call. The CDR3 has 15 amino acids. The germline V gene encodes CDR1 SGHKS and CDR2 YYEKEE (reference sequence). Trimming cost V 0 bases and J 4 bases, with 10 bases left between them. CDR3 in DNA: TGTGCCAGCAGCTTGGCTGCGAGAGGCACCGGGGAGCTGTTTTTT. This sequence encodes CASSLAARGTGELFF.

The chain has TRBV27 and TRBJ2-7, with 7 bases matching TRBD2. V lost 4 bases to trimming and J lost 3 bases; unmatched junction nucleotides: 6. The CDR3 totals 14 residues. Germline V gene data show CDR1 as MNHEY and CDR2 as SMNVEV (reference sequence). CDR3 coding DNA: TGTGCCAGCAGTTGGACGGGAGGTCTCTACGAGCAGTACTTC. Translated: CASSWTGGLYEQYF.

In its sample, this clonotype was seen a few times. V usage is TRBV5-1 and J usage is TRBJ2-2; 7 bases line up with TRBD1. The germline gives CDR1 SGHRS, CDR2 YFSETQ. CDR3 length equals 13 residues. J lost 3 bases, V lost 7 bases, and 3 bases had no gene match. CDR3 sequence (DNA): TGCGCCAGCGGGACAGATTACACCGGGGAGCTGTTTTTT. Amino acids: CASGTDYTGELFF.

The V and J genes are TRBV3-1 and TRBJ1-5, with a possible D match to TRBD1 (5 bases). This CDR3 comprises 13 residues. V dropped 2 bases and J dropped 5 bases, with 7 bases sitting between them. Germline V gene sequence: CDR1 LGHDT, CDR2 YNNKEL (reference sequence). The CDR3 sequence: CASSQSGYQPQHF. Written as DNA, the CDR3 is TGTGCCAGCAGCCAATCAGGGTATCAGCCCCAGCATTTT.

This clonotype was observed a handful of times. The chain is built from TRBV20-1 and TRBJ1-6; D unclear. Germline CDR1 reads DFQATT; CDR2 reads SNEGSKA (reference sequence). V shed 6 bases and J shed 8 bases, with 14 bases lying between them. The CDR3 sequence is 13 residues long. For the CDR3, the DNA is TGCAGTGCCCCGGGAGTAGCGGATTCACCCCTCCACTTT. Translation gives CSAPGVADSPLHF.

This chain uses TRBV5-4 with TRBJ1-2; TRBD1 agrees at 8 bases. Per the germline V gene, CDR1 is SGHNT and CDR2 is YYREEE (reference sequence). Germline trimming cut 3 bases from V and 4 bases from J; bases unmatched to any gene: 5. The CDR3 runs to 14 residues. Here the CDR3 reads CASSYRDRIYGYTF. The CDR3 DNA reads as TGTGCCAGCAGCTACCGGGACAGGATCTATGGCTACACCTTC. Together with reference TRBV5-4 and TRBJ1-2, the CDR3 gives the full variable domain: ETGVTQSPTHLIKTRGQQVTLRCSSQSGHNTVSWYQQALGQGPQFIFQYYREEENGRGNFPPRFSGLQFPNYSSELNVNALELDDSALYLCASSYRDRIYGYTFGSGTRLTVV.

This clonotype came up a few times. J is TRBJ2-1 and V is TRBV20-1; the match to TRBD2 covers 11 bases. This CDR3 is 13 amino acids long. Germline V CDR1 and CDR2: DFQATT, SNEGSKA (reference sequence). J lost 9 bases, V lost 5 bases, and 6 bases had no gene match. The CDR3 is CSALSGGVGEQFF. CDR3 DNA sequence: TGCAGTGCTCTTAGCGGGGGGGTAGGTGAGCAGTTCTTC.

This clonotype was seen only a few times. V and J are TRBV20-1 and TRBJ2-5, with 12 bases lining up with TRBD2. CDR3 length: 15 amino acids. Germline CDR1 DFQATT, CDR2 SNEGSKA (reference sequence). V gave up 0 bases and J gave up 5 bases; unmatched junction bases: 4. The CDR3 DNA reads TGCAGTGCTAGAGATACTAGCGGGGGGTGGGAGACCCAGTACTTC. This translates into CSARDTSGGWETQYF.

This clonotype appeared a few times. The chain carries TRBV6-5 and TRBJ1-2; no reliable D call. V lost 4 bases to trimming and J lost 0 bases, with 12 bases between them. The CDR3 extends over 15 amino acids. Germline CDR1 and CDR2: MNHEY and SVGAGI. As DNA, the CDR3 is TGTGCCAGCAGTTCTGGACCTCCAGCTAACTATGGCTACACCTTC. Residues: CASSSGPPANYGYTF.

This clonotype has a handful of counts. The chain recombines TRBV10-3 with TRBJ2-7; possible D gene TRBD1, 6 bases. Germline lookup yields CDR1 ENHRY and CDR2 SYGVKD. The CDR3 spans 12 residues. V was shortened by 9 bases and J by 7 bases, with 16 bases between the two germline ends. This CDR3 reads CAIRQVLGEQYF. The CDR3 DNA follows: TGTGCCATTCGACAGGTCTTAGGGGAGCAGTACTTC.